A few counts support the clone carrying this T cell receptor beta chain. Its antigen is unknown. This sample is drawn from a study of OX40 agonist ivuxolimab in advanced cancers. The CDR3 extends over 13 amino acids. Between the trimmed V and J ends, which lost 4 bases and 6 bases, there was a span of 12 bases. Germline CDR1 SEHNR, CDR2 FQNEAQ (reference sequence). Generated by immunoSEQ multiplex PCR, the TCRdb table keeps only in-frame clones and is missing some. Of approximately 58,000 clones listed, 80% to 95% were seen once; the top ten hold about 0.44%. Findings and caveats of the study: Relative to CD4+, CD8+ T cells held more expanded clones on average.

The receptor comes from an adult with an advanced solid tumor such as melanoma, head and neck, liver or kidney cancer. The material was CD4+ or CD8+ T cells sorted from blood, obtained in a trial of the OX40 agonist ivuxolimab. The rearrangement uses TRBV7-9 and TRBJ1-2; D unresolved. CDR3 in amino acids: CASSSLTTDGYTF. As DNA, the CDR3 is TGTGCCAGCAGCTCCCTTACTACGGATGGCTACACCTTC.